These 8 T cell receptor beta chains were all obtained from the same sample, sequenced in a study of cytotoxic CD8 clonotypes in ibrutinib-treated CLL. The method was immunoSEQ multiplex PCR; TCRdb's version includes in-frame clones alone and lacks a portion of them. This table holds 150,000 to 200,000 clones, 81% found once. Sequenced here: PBMCs, sampled after 12 months of ibrutinib treatment. Receptor source: a human donor with chronic lymphocytic leukemia.

The sample holds one count of this clone. V usage is TRBV7-9 and J usage is TRBJ2-2; D call uncertain. V was pared by 4 bases and J by 0 bases, with 21 bases between. Germline V gene lookup returns CDR1 SEHNR and CDR2 FQNEAQ (reference sequence). The CDR3 contains 19 residues. The CDR3 loop is CASSSLNTATRSNTGELFF. The CDR3 DNA reads as TGTGCCAGCAGCTCCCTAAATACTGCTACCCGATCGAACACCGGGGAGCTGTTTTTT.

The sample holds one count of this clone. The chain links TRBV25-1 to TRBJ1-4, with 10 bases lining up with TRBD1. Germline assignment: CDR1 MGHDK and CDR2 SYGVNS. The CDR3 is 16 residues long. Trimming took 5 bases from V and 8 from J; bases not matched to a gene: 11. CDR3 protein: CASSRDRGFFPEKLFF. In nucleotides, the CDR3 is TGTGCCAGCAGTCGGGACAGGGGCTTTTTTCCCGAAAAACTGTTTTTT. The full variable domain, with the rest looked up from reference TRBV25-1 and TRBJ1-4, is EADIYQTPRYLVIGTGKKITLECSQTMGHDKMYWYQQDPGMELHLIHYSYGVNSTEKGDLSSESTVSRIRTEHFPLTLESARPSHTSQYLCASSRDRGFFPEKLFFGSGTQLSVL.

This clone was picked up one time. The gene calls are TRBV4-3 and TRBJ1-4; possible D gene TRBD1, 6 bases. Trimming removed 3 bases from V and 3 bases from J, with 8 bases in between. Germline lookup yields CDR1 LGHNA and CDR2 YSLEER. The CDR3 length is 14 residues. CDR3 nucleotide sequence: TGCGCCAGCAGCCAGAGACAGGCTAATGAAAAACTGTTTTTT. Translated: CASSQRQANEKLFF.

V and J are TRBV20-1 and TRBJ1-2, with 7 bases identical to TRBD1. CDR3 length equals 11 residues. Germline CDR1 DFQATT, CDR2 SNEGSKA (reference sequence). Trimming took 5 bases from V and 10 from J; bases not matched to a gene: 7. CDR3: CSADRTGYYTF. As DNA, the CDR3 is TGCAGTGCTGACCGGACAGGATACTACACCTTC.

The genes are TRBV15 and TRBJ2-3; the D is unclear. V dropped 0 bases and J dropped 1 base, with 14 bases sitting between them. Germline CDR1 is LNHNV and CDR2 is YYDKDF (reference sequence). The CDR3 loop spans 17 amino acids. CDR3 amino acids: CATSRDLALRRTDTQYF. In DNA form, the CDR3 reads TGTGCCACCAGCAGAGATCTGGCGCTACGACGCACAGATACGCAGTATTTT.

The chain links TRBV21-1 to TRBJ2-3; the D call of TRBD2 is as the table states it, not checked on the DNA. TRBV21-1 is described as a pseudogene. CDR3 length: 12 residues. Here the CDR3 DNA reads TGTGCCAGCAGCGCCCGGGGAGATACGCAGTATTTT. Protein product: CASSARGDTQYF.

The chain carries TRBV7-2 and TRBJ2-1; the D gene is possibly TRBD2 (7 bases). CDR1 is SGHTA, CDR2 FQGNSA, per germline. Trimming cost V 0 bases and J 0 bases, with 18 bases left between them. The CDR3 loop spans 19 amino acids. Here the CDR3 reads CASSLAGVGGLSSYNEQFF. CDR3 DNA: TGTGCCAGCAGCTTAGCAGGCGTCGGGGGGCTAAGCTCCTACAATGAGCAGTTCTTC.

The rearrangement links TRBV28 to TRBJ1-4; 11 bases are a match to TRBD1. The CDR3 length is 15 residues. Germline CDR1 MDHEN, CDR2 SYDVKM. J was trimmed by 2 bases and V by 10 bases; bases with no gene match: 6. The CDR3 reads CATQGTGGTNEKLFF. CDR3 DNA sequence: TGTGCCACCCAAGGGACAGGGGGGACTAATGAAAAACTGTTTTTT.